This T cell receptor beta chain was profiled in a study of shared clonotypes between healthy human individuals. V was clipped by 3 bases and J by 5 bases, with 19 bases between them. Looked up from germline, CDR1 is MGHRA and CDR2 is YSYEKL. There are 16 residues in the CDR3. The CD4+ fraction was divided into a CD45RA+ naive subset and a CD45RA-negative memory subset. TCRdb's table, derived via immunoSEQ multiplex PCR, lists solely in-frame clones and lacks some. The data show almost 750,000 clones, over 55% seen once. The source is a woman aged 25 to 39 in good health. The chain couples TRBV4-1 to TRBJ2-5; possible D gene TRBD1, 6 bases. The sequenced sample was memory CD4+ T cells sorted from blood. The subset is: CD45RA-negative fraction. The DNA for the CDR3 is TGCGCCAGCAGCCAGGAAATGGGGGCTCCGGGGGAGACCCAGTACTTC. Translated: CASSQEMGAPGETQYF.